This section outlines one TCR beta chain sequence together with its context. The antigen is unknown. Per the germline V gene, CDR1 is SGDLS and CDR2 is YYNGEE. The CDR3 totals 19 residues. The J segment lost 1 base and the V segment lost 4 bases, leaving 15 bases of the junction unmatched. This sample was taken from a study of cytomegalovirus exposure and HLA in healthy donors. Study-level results: The authors considered a cluster of highly shared sequence variants likely to be a sequencing artifact.

13 Jbeta primers and 60 Vbeta primers were used for the PCR. The repertoire was sequenced with immunoSEQ multiplex PCR; TCRdb's copy has only in-frame clones and lacks some. The data show 150,000 to 200,000 clones, with over 80% seen just once and roughly 6.3% held by the top ten. This receptor was identified in a male donor in good health and CMV-seropositive. The chain is built from TRBV9 and TRBJ2-1; TRBD2 matches 9 bases. What was sequenced was PBMCs. CDR3 in DNA: TGTGCCAGCAGCTCCCGGCCAGGTGGGACTAGCATTTCCTACAATGAGCAGTTCTTC. It yields the protein CASSSRPGGTSISYNEQFF.